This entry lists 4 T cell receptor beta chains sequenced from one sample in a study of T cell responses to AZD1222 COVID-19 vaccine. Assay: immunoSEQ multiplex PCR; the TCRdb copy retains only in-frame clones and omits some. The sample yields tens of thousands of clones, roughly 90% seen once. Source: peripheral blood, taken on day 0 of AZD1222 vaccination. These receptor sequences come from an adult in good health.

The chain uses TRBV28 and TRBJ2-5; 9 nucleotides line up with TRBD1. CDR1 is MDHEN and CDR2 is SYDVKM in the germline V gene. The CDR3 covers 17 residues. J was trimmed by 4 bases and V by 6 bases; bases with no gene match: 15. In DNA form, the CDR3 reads TGTGCCAGCAGCCAACCGGGACAGGGTAGGAGAATAGAGACCCAGTACTTC. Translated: CASSQPGQGRRIETQYF.

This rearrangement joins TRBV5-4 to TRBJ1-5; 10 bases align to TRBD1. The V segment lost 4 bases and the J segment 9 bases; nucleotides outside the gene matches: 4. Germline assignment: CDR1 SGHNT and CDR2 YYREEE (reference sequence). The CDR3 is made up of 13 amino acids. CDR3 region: CASSLGQGGPQHF. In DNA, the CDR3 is TGTGCCAGCAGCCTAGGACAGGGGGGGCCCCAGCATTTT.

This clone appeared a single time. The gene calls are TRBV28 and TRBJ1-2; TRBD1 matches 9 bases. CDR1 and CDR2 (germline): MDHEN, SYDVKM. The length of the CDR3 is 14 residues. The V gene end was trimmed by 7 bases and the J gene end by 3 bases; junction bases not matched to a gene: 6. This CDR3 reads CASNTGGLDYGYTF. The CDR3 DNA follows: TGTGCCAGCAATACAGGGGGCCTTGACTATGGCTACACCTTC.

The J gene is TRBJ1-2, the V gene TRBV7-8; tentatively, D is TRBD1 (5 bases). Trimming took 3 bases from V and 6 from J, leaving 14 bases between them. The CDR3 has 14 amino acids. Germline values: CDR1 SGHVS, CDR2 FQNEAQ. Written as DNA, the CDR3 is TGTGCCAGCAGCTTGGGGCAGGGAATGAATGGCTACACCTTC. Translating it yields CASSLGQGMNGYTF.